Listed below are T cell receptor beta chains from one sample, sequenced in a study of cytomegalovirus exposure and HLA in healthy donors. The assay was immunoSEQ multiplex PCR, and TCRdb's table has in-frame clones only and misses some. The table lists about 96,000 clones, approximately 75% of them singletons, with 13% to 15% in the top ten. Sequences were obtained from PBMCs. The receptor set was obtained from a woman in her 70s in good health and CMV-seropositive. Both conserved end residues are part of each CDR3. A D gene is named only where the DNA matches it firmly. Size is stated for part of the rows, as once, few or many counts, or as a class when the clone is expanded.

CDR3 DNA: TGTGCCAGCAGTGAAGAAGCACTAGCGGGGGGCGAGCAGTACTTC
CDR3 protein: CASSEEALAGGEQYF
V gene: TRBV2
clone size: -
D gene: TRBD2
J gene: TRBJ2-7

CDR3 DNA: TGTGCCAGCAGTTCTGGCGGGGGGGAAGAGACCCAGTACTTC
CDR3 protein: CASSSGGGEETQYF
V gene: TRBV28
clone size: -
D gene: TRBD2
J gene: TRBJ2-5

CDR3 DNA: TGTGCCAGCAGCCGCCGGGGGTCAGGAAGCTCCTACGAGCAGTACTTC
CDR3 protein: CASSRRGSGSSYEQYF
V gene: TRBV11-3
clone size: -
D gene: -
J gene: TRBJ2-7

CDR3 DNA: TGTGCCAGCAGTGCCCTACCGAAAAAACTGTTTTTT
CDR3 protein: CASSALPKKLFF
V gene: TRBV28
clone size: -
D gene: -
J gene: TRBJ1-4

CDR3 DNA: TGTGCCAGCAGTTCACGGGGACAGGGGTTTGTTCACAATGAGCAGTTCTTC
CDR3 protein: CASSSRGQGFVHNEQFF
V gene: TRBV27
clone size: -
D gene: TRBD1
J gene: TRBJ2-1

CDR3 DNA: TGTGCCAGCAGCCTGACAGGGGGGATTGGCTACACCTTC
CDR3 protein: CASSLTGGIGYTF
V gene: TRBV7-8
clone size: -
D gene: TRBD1
J gene: TRBJ1-2

CDR3 DNA: TGTGCCAGCAGCCCGGGGGTCTCAGACACCATATATTTT
CDR3 protein: CASSPGVSDTIYF
V gene: TRBV7-6
clone size: -
D gene: -
J gene: TRBJ1-3

CDR3 DNA: TGTGCCAGCAGGTTAGCGGGCGCGGCCTCCGAGCAGTACTTC
CDR3 protein: CASRLAGAASEQYF
V gene: TRBV27
clone size: once
D gene: TRBD2
J gene: TRBJ2-7

CDR3 DNA: TGTGCCAGCTTAAGGTTGCAGGGGTATGAAAACACCATATATTTT
CDR3 protein: CASLRLQGYENTIYF
V gene: TRBV6-1
clone size: -
D gene: -
J gene: TRBJ1-3

CDR3 DNA: TGCGCCAGCAGCTTGTGGGTCCTGCGGGGCACAGATACGCAGTATTTT
CDR3 protein: CASSLWVLRGTDTQYF
V gene: TRBV5-1
clone size: -
D gene: -
J gene: TRBJ2-3

CDR3 DNA: TGTGCCAGCAGCGACAGATACGAGCAGTACTTC
CDR3 protein: CASSDRYEQYF
V gene: TRBV27
clone size: -
D gene: -
J gene: TRBJ2-7